What follows are 31 T cell receptor beta chains derived from one specimen sequenced in a study of T-cell memory formation after mild COVID-19. TCRdb analysed the 5' RACE reads with MiXCR anew, one entry per CDR3 protein. Among about 180,000 distinct CDR3 sequences listed, roughly 16% were seen once. The material sequenced was PBMCs or a T cell subset sorted from them (not recorded which). These receptors originate from an adult woman who had mild COVID-19 (a few samples of this study predate the infection). Cell type and time point are not known.

V and J are TRBV12-3 or TRBV12-4 and TRBJ1-5; 7 bases line up with TRBD1. This CDR3 has 15 residues. J lost 8 bases, V lost 2 bases, and 9 bases had no gene match. DNA of the CDR3: TGTGCCAGCAGTTTAAGGTCTCAGGGGGGTGAGCCCCAGCATTTT. It translates to CASSLRSQGGEPQHF.

This clonotype was counted ten times or more. In DNA, the CDR3 is TGCGCCAGCAGCGAGGCACAGGGGTACGAGCAGTACTTC. Translated: CASSEAQGYEQYF. The chain links TRBV5-1 to TRBJ2-7, with TRBD1 matching over 7 bases. Losses at the gene ends were 4 bases for V and 4 bases for J; bases not matched to a gene: 5. CDR1 and CDR2 (germline): SGHRS, YFSETQ. The CDR3 is 13 amino acids.

This clonotype has only a few counts. The genes are TRBV7-6 and TRBJ1-6, with no clear D. Germline V gene data show CDR1 as SGHVS and CDR2 as FNYEAQ. This CDR3 is built from 14 residues. Deletions cut 0 bases from V and 7 bases from J, with 7 bases between. The CDR3 here is CASSLATLNSPLHF. The CDR3 nucleotides read TGTGCCAGCAGCTTAGCGACGTTAAATTCACCCCTCCACTTT. The full variable domain, in which reference TRBV7-6 and TRBJ1-6 provide the parts outside the CDR3, is GAGVSQSPRYKVTKRGQDVALRCDPISGHVSLYWYRQALGQGPEFLTYFNYEAQQDKSGLPNDRFSAERPEGSISTLTIQRTEQRDSAMYRCASSLATLNSPLHFGNGTRLTVT.

This clonotype appeared a few times. V gene TRBV9 combines with J gene TRBJ1-2; D not certain. CDR1 and CDR2 from the germline V gene are SGDLS and YYNGEE. The V end lost 4 bases, the J end lost 5 bases, and 18 bases lay between the germline ends. The CDR3 spans 15 residues. The CDR3 loop is CASSSGAVPKYGYTF. The DNA of the CDR3 is TGTGCCAGCAGCTCTGGAGCCGTCCCCAAGTATGGCTACACCTTC.

In this sample, this clonotype turned up a few times. The J gene is TRBJ2-1, the V gene TRBV10-3; D remains ambiguous. CDR3 size: 12 residues. Germline-derived CDR1 and CDR2 are ENHRY and SYGVKD. V lost 0 bases and J lost 7, with 4 bases in between. CDR3 loop: CAISESANEQFF. The CDR3 DNA is TGTGCCATCAGTGAGTCTGCGAATGAGCAGTTCTTC.

This clonotype showed up just a few times. The rearrangement links TRBV7-3 to TRBJ2-3; no reliable D call. The V end was cut by 6 bases, the J end by 3 bases, with 7 bases between. CDR1 and CDR2 from the germline V gene are SGHTA and FQGTGA. The CDR3 is 12 residues long. CDR3 bases: TGTGCCAGCAGTCAGCTGACAGATACGCAGTATTTT. Translation: CASSQLTDTQYF.

The table lists this clonotype with a count of one. The chain uses TRBV5-1 and TRBJ1-1; D might be TRBD1 (6 bases). CDR1 SGHRS and CDR2 YFSETQ come from the germline V gene. The CDR3 extends over 16 amino acids. The V end lost 3 bases, the J end lost 1 base, and 16 bases lay between the germline ends. The CDR3 DNA reads as TGCGCCAGCAGCTCTAAATCGGGGGCCTCGAACACTGAAGCTTTCTTT. Translated: CASSSKSGASNTEAFF.

The V gene is TRBV2, the J gene TRBJ2-7; 10 bases are shared with TRBD2. The CDR3 spans 14 residues. Germline CDR1 is SNHLY and CDR2 is FYNNEI. V lost 6 bases, J lost 4 bases, and 6 bases stayed unmatched. The CDR3 is CASSSSGSMYEQYF. CDR3 nucleotide sequence: TGTGCCAGCAGCTCTAGCGGGAGCATGTACGAGCAGTACTTC.

This clonotype has a handful of counts. V usage is TRBV5-4 and J usage is TRBJ2-4, with a weak D call TRBD2 (5 bases). CDR3 length equals 13 residues. Germline V gene data show CDR1 as SGHNT and CDR2 as YYREEE (reference sequence). Between the trimmed V and J ends, which lost 5 bases and 7 bases, there was a span of 13 bases. This CDR3 is CASRPLRENIQYF. The CDR3 region has the DNA TGTGCCAGCAGACCTCTTAGGGAGAACATTCAGTACTTC.

The rearrangement joins TRBV7-2 to TRBJ2-3; 10 bases align to TRBD2. The CDR3 totals 17 residues. The trim removed 5 bases at V and 4 bases at J, leaving 12 bases unmatched. CDR1 SGHTA and CDR2 FQGNSA come from the germline V gene. CDR3 DNA: TGTGCCAGCAGCGTTGATGGGACTAGCGTGTCTCCAGATACGCAGTATTTT. Translated: CASSVDGTSVSPDTQYF.

Remarks on this clonotype: The junction departs from germline at one end; a sequencing error may be responsible. The rearrangement uses TRBV5-1 and TRBJ2-1; 7 positions agree with TRBD1. The germline V gene has CDR1 SGHRS and CDR2 YFSETQ. The CDR3 extends over 12 amino acids. The CDR3: CASSSDRVYAIF. The CDR3 DNA is TGCGCCAGCAGCTCCGACAGGGTTTATGCGATCTTC.

This clonotype was counted between two and nine times. The rearrangement joins TRBV6-5 to TRBJ2-7, with D possibly TRBD1 on 5 matching bases. The CDR3 extends over 15 amino acids. Trimming took off 1 base at V and 2 bases at J, with 12 bases between the two ends. In germline, CDR1 is MNHEY, CDR2 SVGAGI. The CDR3 region is CASSYLPRATYEQYF. The CDR3 nucleotides read TGTGCCAGCAGTTACTTGCCCAGGGCAACCTACGAGCAGTACTTC.

The chain has TRBV30 and TRBJ1-2; TRBD1 aligns across 8 bases. The CDR3 is 13 amino acids. Germline V gives CDR1 GTSNPN, CDR2 SVGIG (reference sequence). The V gene end was trimmed by 3 bases and the J gene end by 4 bases; junction bases not matched to a gene: 4. For the CDR3, the DNA is TGTGCCTGGAGGGGACAGGATTTCTATGGCTACACCTTC. This translates into CAWRGQDFYGYTF.

In this sample, this clonotype turned up a few times. The chain employs TRBV5-1 and TRBJ2-3, with D tentatively TRBD1 or TRBD2 (6 bases each). The CDR3 consists of 14 residues. The germline V gene encodes CDR1 SGHRS and CDR2 YFSETQ. Trimming removed 1 base at V and 5 bases at J, with 11 bases between. The CDR3 DNA reads TGCGCCAGCAGCTTGTCGGGGGCTGAAGATACGCAGTATTTT. It encodes CASSLSGAEDTQYF.

This clonotype was detected a few times. The chain recombines TRBV20-1 with TRBJ2-5; 12 positions match TRBD2. The CDR3 spans 15 residues. Looked up from germline, CDR1 is DFQATT and CDR2 is SNEGSKA (reference sequence). J was trimmed by 2 bases and V by 0 bases; bases with no gene match: 1. The CDR3 loop is CSARDLAGGQETQYF. CDR3 nucleotides: TGCAGTGCTAGAGATCTAGCGGGGGGGCAAGAGACCCAGTACTTC.

The chain couples TRBV5-8 to TRBJ2-2; D perhaps matches TRBD2 (5 bases). Germline V gene data show CDR1 as SGHTS and CDR2 as YDEGEE. V was cut by 4 bases and J by 1 base, with 8 bases left in between. This CDR3 contains 14 residues. The DNA of the CDR3 is TGTGCCAGCAGCACCGGACTGAACACCGGGGAGCTGTTTTTT. Encoded protein: CASSTGLNTGELFF.

This clonotype was recorded many times. The chain links TRBV15 to TRBJ2-6; 8 bases agree with TRBD2. V lost 2 bases, J lost 4 bases, and 7 bases stayed unmatched. The CDR3 contains 17 residues. Germline lookup yields CDR1 LNHNV and CDR2 YYDKDF (reference sequence). CDR3 DNA sequence: TGTGCCACCAGCAGATCAGCGGGAGTTTCAGGGGCCAACGTCCTGACTTTC. It codes for CATSRSAGVSGANVLTF.

The chain carries TRBV18 and TRBJ2-7; 10 bases are a match to TRBD1. The CDR3 loop spans 17 amino acids. Trimming removed 6 bases from V and 2 bases from J; junction bases left unmatched: 13. Germline lookup yields CDR1 KGHSH and CDR2 LQKENI. CDR3 amino acids: CASSPTGGTPKAYEQYF. CDR3 bases: TGTGCCAGCTCTCCGACAGGGGGCACTCCGAAGGCCTACGAGCAGTACTTC.

CDR3 in amino acids: CASSFTGVSDTQYF. The CDR3 DNA reads TGTGCCAGCAGCTTTACAGGAGTATCAGATACGCAGTATTTT. The V call is TRBV7-2, the J call TRBJ2-3; D may be TRBD1 (5 bases). V was shortened by 3 bases and J by 4 bases, with 11 bases between the two germline ends. Germline loops: CDR1 SGHTA, CDR2 FQGNSA. This CDR3 is 14 amino acids long.

This clonotype was observed a handful of times. The chain combines TRBV5-1 with TRBJ2-1; D remains ambiguous. The germline V gene has CDR1 SGHRS and CDR2 YFSETQ. This CDR3 comprises 14 residues. Trimming pared 0 bases from V and 5 bases from J, leaving 9 bases between. The CDR3 here is CASSLVGDNNEQFF. As DNA, the CDR3 is TGCGCCAGCAGCTTGGTCGGAGATAACAATGAGCAGTTCTTC. Full variable domain (rest looked up from reference TRBV5-1 and TRBJ2-1): KAGVTQTPRYLIKTRGQQVTLSCSPISGHRSVSWYQQTPGQGLQFLFEYFSETQRNKGNFPGRFSGRQFSNSRSEMNVSTLELGDSALYLCASSLVGDNNEQFFGPGTRLTVL.

This clonotype was recorded a few times. The V call is TRBV27, the J call TRBJ1-2; 7 bases match TRBD1. Per germline, CDR1 MNHEY and CDR2 SMNVEV (reference sequence). This CDR3 is 12 amino acids long. V gave up 6 bases and J gave up 8 bases; unmatched junction bases: 6. Here the CDR3 reads CASSRQGFGYTF. As DNA, the CDR3 is TGTGCCAGCAGCCGACAGGGTTTCGGCTACACCTTC.

The genes are TRBV7-2 and TRBJ1-3, with no clear D. Germline lookup yields CDR1 SGHTA and CDR2 FQGNSA. V lost 1 base, J lost 2 bases, and 6 bases lay in between. The length of the CDR3 is 14 residues. CDR3 protein: CASSLGDTGNTIYF. The CDR3, as DNA: TGTGCCAGCAGCTTAGGGGATACTGGAAACACCATATATTTT.

The rearrangement uses TRBV12-3 or TRBV12-4 and TRBJ1-2; perhaps TRBD1 as D (6 bases). This CDR3 comprises 16 residues. V was clipped by 3 bases and J by 5 bases, with 19 bases between them. The CDR3 sequence is CASSLGRGGLRYGYTF. In nucleotides, the CDR3 is TGTGCCAGCAGTTTGGGCAGGGGAGGGCTACGGTATGGCTACACCTTC.

This clonotype occurred a few times. The rearrangement links TRBV20-1 to TRBJ1-6; D remains ambiguous. Trimming took 0 bases from V and 12 from J, leaving 12 bases between them. The V gene's germline CDR1 is DFQATT and CDR2 SNEGSKA (reference sequence). This CDR3 spans 13 amino acids. CDR3: CSARDISSGPLHF. CDR3 coding DNA: TGCAGTGCTAGAGATATTTCTTCGGGACCCCTCCACTTT.

The genes are TRBV20-1 and TRBJ1-2; D not resolved. The CDR3 spans 14 residues. CDR1 is DFQATT, CDR2 SNEGSKA, per germline (reference sequence). The V and J ends lost 1 base and 5 bases respectively, with 14 bases between them. CDR3 in DNA: TGCAGTGCTAGAGCACGAGGGATCGGATATGGCTACACCTTC. Translating it yields CSARARGIGYGYTF.

The chain uses TRBV5-1 and TRBJ2-7; 7 nucleotides match TRBD1. The V segment lost 4 bases and the J segment 3 bases; nucleotides outside the gene matches: 4. The germline V gene has CDR1 SGHRS and CDR2 YFSETQ. The CDR3 runs to 13 residues. CDR3 amino acids: CASSTQGFYEQYF. In DNA form, the CDR3 reads TGCGCCAGCAGCACACAGGGGTTCTACGAGCAGTACTTC.

The chain has TRBV29-1 and TRBJ1-1, with D possibly matching TRBD1 (5 bases). The germline gives CDR1 SQVTM, CDR2 ANQGSEA. The length of the CDR3 is 12 residues. Trimming pared 1 base from V and 6 bases from J, leaving 9 bases between. CDR3 in amino acids: CSVEVGTAEAFF. Here the CDR3 DNA reads TGCAGCGTTGAAGTCGGGACCGCTGAAGCTTTCTTT.

V gene TRBV5-1 combines with J gene TRBJ2-2; D is possibly TRBD1 (6 bases). This CDR3 has 15 amino acids. The germline CDR1 and CDR2 sequences are SGHRS and YFSETQ. V gave up 4 bases and J gave up 4 bases, with 14 bases separating them. The CDR3 reads CASSIRTAITGELFF. The CDR3 DNA sequence: TGCGCCAGCAGCATCCGGACAGCCATCACCGGGGAGCTGTTTTTT.

The sample holds a few counts of this clonotype. The chain uses TRBV27 and TRBJ2-1, with D maybe TRBD1 (6 bases). Trimming left V 2 bases short and J 4 bases short, with 12 bases between. The CDR3 has 15 amino acids. Germline CDR1 MNHEY, CDR2 SMNVEV (reference sequence). In nucleotides, the CDR3 is TGTGCCAGCAGTTTACCCGACAGGATTTACAATGAGCAGTTCTTC. Amino acid sequence: CASSLPDRIYNEQFF.

The rearrangement joins TRBV6-2 or TRBV6-3 to TRBJ2-7; 8 bases are shared with TRBD2. The CDR3 is 15 residues long. Trimming cost V 10 bases and J 4 bases; bases outside gene matches: 15. The germline V gene has CDR1 MNHEY and CDR2 SVGEGT. The CDR3: CATVQATGGLYEQYF. Written as DNA, the CDR3 is TGTGCCACTGTTCAGGCGACGGGAGGGCTTTACGAGCAGTACTTC.

This clonotype showed up many times. The V call is TRBV29-1, the J call TRBJ2-1; 11 bases match TRBD2. This CDR3 has 15 residues. Losses at the gene ends were 1 base for V and 4 bases for J; bases not matched to a gene: 3. Per germline, CDR1 SQVTM and CDR2 ANQGSEA. The CDR3 protein is CSVEGGTSGYNEQFF. CDR3 DNA sequence: TGCAGCGTTGAAGGCGGGACTAGCGGTTACAATGAGCAGTTCTTC.